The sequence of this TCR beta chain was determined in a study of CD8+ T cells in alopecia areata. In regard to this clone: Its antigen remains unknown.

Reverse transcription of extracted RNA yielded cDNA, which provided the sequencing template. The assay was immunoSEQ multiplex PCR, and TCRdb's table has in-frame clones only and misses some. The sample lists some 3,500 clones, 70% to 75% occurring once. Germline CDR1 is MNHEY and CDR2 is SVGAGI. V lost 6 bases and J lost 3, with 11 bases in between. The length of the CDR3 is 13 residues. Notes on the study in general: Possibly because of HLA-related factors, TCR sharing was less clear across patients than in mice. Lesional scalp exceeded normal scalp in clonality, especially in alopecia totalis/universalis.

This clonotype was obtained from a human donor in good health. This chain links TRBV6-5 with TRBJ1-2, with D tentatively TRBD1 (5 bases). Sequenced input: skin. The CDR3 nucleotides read TGTGCCAGCAGATCAGTGGGGGACTATGGCTACACCTTC. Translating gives CASRSVGDYGYTF.